The 26 T cell receptor beta chains presented below share a single source sample, sequenced in a study of regulatory T cells in long-lasting Graves disease. As to time point: persistent/refractory GD, antithyroid drugs over 5 years with positive TRAb. RNA isolated from PBMCs was used to make the TCR library. Building the TCR beta libraries relied on iRepertoire HTBI primers, and CDR3 regions underwent Arm-PCR. Each CDR3 protein gets one entry after TCRdb re-called the multiplex PCR reads with MiXCR. This sample has over 450,000 distinct CDR3 sequences; 20% to 25% occur once, and the top ten carry 7.1%. The starting material was peripheral blood mononuclear cells (PBMCs), obtained when the disease was refractory, from a patient treated with antithyroid drugs. Receptors originate from a female donor with Graves disease.

This clonotype was detected many times. V usage is TRBV24-1 and J usage is TRBJ1-1; TRBD1 agrees at 7 bases. The CDR3 has 15 amino acids. Looked up from germline, CDR1 is KGHDR and CDR2 is SFDVKD. Unmatched junction bases numbered 3, after V lost 3 bases and J lost 0 bases. CDR3 protein: CATSDEGQMNTEAFF. CDR3 bases: TGTGCCACCAGTGATGAGGGACAGATGAACACTGAAGCTTTCTTT.

The sample holds a few counts of this clonotype. The chain carries TRBV7-8 and TRBJ1-5, with 10 bases identical to TRBD1. This CDR3 has 16 amino acids. The germline V gene encodes CDR1 SGHVS and CDR2 FQNEAQ. Germline trimming cut 5 bases from V and 3 bases from J; bases unmatched to any gene: 7. CDR3 nucleotide sequence: TGTGCCAGCAGCACTACCGACAGGGGGCTCAATCAGCCCCAGCATTTT. This encodes CASSTTDRGLNQPQHF.

Ten or more counts support this clonotype. An end of the junction does not agree with germline; a read error may underlie this. This chain connects TRBV14 to TRBJ1-6, with D perhaps matching TRBD1 (5 bases). The V gene's germline CDR1 is SGHDN and CDR2 FVKESK. The CDR3 is 17 amino acids. Written as DNA, the CDR3 is TGTGCCAGCAGCCAAGGGACATCCGTTCGTTATAATTCACCCCTCCACTTC. It codes for CASSQGTSVRYNSPLHF.

This clonotype was recorded at least ten times. This chain connects TRBV6-2 or TRBV6-3 to TRBJ1-2, with D possibly matching TRBD1 (5 bases). Trimming took off 5 bases at V and 3 bases at J, with 13 bases between the two ends. The germline V gene encodes CDR1 MNHEY and CDR2 SVGEGT. The CDR3 length is 14 residues. The CDR3 loop reads CASSGGTLDYGYTF. In nucleotides, the CDR3 is TGTGCCAGCAGTGGAGGGACCTTGGACTATGGCTACACCTTC.

There are many counts of this clonotype. The chain has TRBV7-9 and TRBJ1-2; perhaps TRBD1 as D (5 bases). V was pared by 3 bases and J by 4 bases, with 9 bases between. This CDR3 is 13 amino acids long. In germline, CDR1 is SEHNR, CDR2 FQNEAQ (reference sequence). CDR3 bases: TGTGCCAGCAGCTTGGGGGTGAGCTATGGCTACACCTTC. Amino acids: CASSLGVSYGYTF.

This clonotype was counted many times. The V gene is TRBV7-9, the J gene TRBJ1-1; maybe TRBD1 (6 bases). The germline CDR1 and CDR2 sequences are SEHNR and FQNEAQ (reference sequence). This CDR3 is built from 17 residues. V was trimmed by 1 base and J by 0 bases, leaving 15 bases between them. CDR3 residues: CASSLEDRYDLNTEAFF. The CDR3 nucleotides read TGTGCCAGCAGCTTAGAGGACAGATACGACTTGAACACTGAAGCTTTCTTT.

This clonotype has a count of ten or more. The chain joins TRBV2 to TRBJ2-5; 8 nucleotides agree with TRBD2. The trim removed 6 bases at V and 5 bases at J, leaving 5 bases unmatched. Germline-derived CDR1 and CDR2 are SNHLY and FYNNEI. This CDR3 is built from 13 residues. This CDR3 is CASRDGGAETQYF. The CDR3 bases are TGTGCCAGCAGGGACGGGGGGGCCGAGACCCAGTACTTC.

This clonotype was counted many times. The V gene is TRBV28, the J gene TRBJ2-7; D may correspond to TRBD1 or TRBD2 (5 bases each). CDR1 is MDHEN and CDR2 is SYDVKM in the germline V gene. The CDR3 extends over 14 amino acids. The V gene lost 2 bases and the J gene lost 4 bases, with 12 bases spanning the gap. In nucleotides, the CDR3 is TGTGCCAGCAGTTTAACAGACGGGGCGTACGAGCAGTACTTC. It is translated as CASSLTDGAYEQYF. Based on the CDR3 plus reference TRBV28 and TRBJ2-7, the full variable domain is DVKVTQSSRYLVKRTGEKVFLECVQDMDHENMFWYRQDPGLGLRLIYFSYDVKMKEKGDIPEGYSVSREKKERFSLILESASTNQTSMYLCASSLTDGAYEQYFGPGTRLTVT.

The V call is TRBV30, the J call TRBJ2-7; possible D gene TRBD1, 6 bases. Trimming pared 8 bases from V and 6 bases from J, leaving 20 bases between. The CDR3 loop spans 13 amino acids. Germline CDR1 and CDR2: GTSNPN and SVGIG (reference sequence). DNA of the CDR3: TGTGCCCGGATGCCAGGGGTAGGTACCGAGCAGTACTTC. Its translation is CARMPGVGTEQYF.

This clonotype was seen repeatedly, ten times or more. V is TRBV28 and J is TRBJ2-4; D gene ambiguous. Germline V gene lookup returns CDR1 MDHEN and CDR2 SYDVKM. V dropped 1 base and J dropped 0 bases, with 7 bases sitting between them. The CDR3 covers 15 residues. CDR3 DNA sequence: TGTGCCAGCAGTTTATCGGCCTTAGCCAAAAACATTCAGTACTTC. Residues: CASSLSALAKNIQYF.

There are a few counts of this clonotype. The rearrangement uses TRBV15 and TRBJ1-1; 7 bases fit TRBD1. This CDR3 contains 12 residues. From germline, CDR1 is LNHNV and CDR2 YYDKDF (reference sequence). V dropped 3 bases and J dropped 7; count of bases not matched to a gene: 2. CDR3 coding DNA: TGTGCCACCAGCAGCCGGGACAGTGAAGCTTTCTTT. This translates into CATSSRDSEAFF.

The sample holds many counts of this clonotype. J is TRBJ2-2 and V is TRBV12-3 or TRBV12-4; no definite D call. V was trimmed by 3 bases and J by 5 bases, leaving 4 bases between them. The CDR3 is 12 amino acids. CDR3 region: CASSLVTGELFF. CDR3 DNA: TGTGCCAGCAGTTTGGTAACCGGGGAGCTGTTTTTT.

Only a few counts were recorded for this clonotype. The genes are TRBV28 and TRBJ2-1; the D gene is possibly TRBD1 (6 bases). The V gene lost 2 bases and the J gene lost 7 bases, with 12 bases spanning the gap. From germline, CDR1 is MDHEN and CDR2 SYDVKM. The length of the CDR3 is 14 residues. CDR3 DNA: TGTGCCAGCAGTTTACCGGCCAGGGGAAATGAGCAGTTCTTC. It encodes CASSLPARGNEQFF.

This clonotype has ten or more counts. J is TRBJ1-4 and V is TRBV3-1; no reliable D call. In germline, CDR1 is LGHDT, CDR2 YNNKEL (reference sequence). This CDR3 is built from 13 residues. The V end was cut by 4 bases, the J end by 8 bases, with 11 bases between. CDR3 region: CASSLLGREKLFF. CDR3 coding DNA: TGTGCCAGCAGCCTCCTCGGAAGAGAAAAACTGTTTTTT.

Many counts were recorded for this clonotype. The rearrangement uses TRBV20-1 and TRBJ2-6; D is ambiguous. This CDR3 contains 15 residues. With 5 bases removed from V and 0 bases from J, the gap between germline ends came to 11 bases. Germline V gene lookup returns CDR1 DFQATT and CDR2 SNEGSKA (reference sequence). CDR3 bases: TGCAGTGCTCCCCCTTCTAGCTCTGGGGCCAACGTCCTGACTTTC. Its translation is CSAPPSSSGANVLTF.

This clonotype has only one observation. The junction departs from the called germline gene at one end, perhaps through a read error. The chain carries TRBV11-2 and TRBJ1-2, with 7 bases aligning to TRBD1. CDR3 length equals 11 residues. In germline, CDR1 is SGHAT, CDR2 FQNNGV. The CDR3 nucleotides read TGTGCCAGCAGCTACGGGACAGACGAGGGCTTC. It translates to CASSYGTDEGF.

The chain combines TRBV7-8 with TRBJ2-5; TRBD1 is a possible D gene (6 bases). Trimming cost V 1 base and J 1 base, with 13 bases left between them. The germline V gene encodes CDR1 SGHVS and CDR2 FQNEAQ. This CDR3 contains 16 residues. CDR3 nucleotides: TGTGCCAGCAGCTTAGGACAGGCGCCTCTCCAAGAGACCCAGTACTTC. The encoded protein is CASSLGQAPLQETQYF.

This clonotype was seen at least ten times. The chain employs TRBV20-1 and TRBJ1-6; perhaps TRBD1 as D (6 bases). V was shortened by 6 bases and J by 7 bases, with 19 bases between the two germline ends. The CDR3 spans 15 residues. Germline assignment: CDR1 DFQATT and CDR2 SNEGSKA (reference sequence). Here the CDR3 reads CSAKGGTLGNSPLHF. Written as DNA, the CDR3 is TGCAGTGCCAAGGGGGGCACTCTAGGCAATTCACCCCTCCACTTT.

This clonotype turned up a few times. V usage is TRBV7-8 and J usage is TRBJ2-7, with 9 bases identical to TRBD1. With V trimmed by 5 bases and J by 4 bases, 9 bases remained unmatched. The V gene's germline CDR1 is SGHVS and CDR2 FQNEAQ. The CDR3 runs 15 residues. The CDR3: CASSPPWDRVYEQYF. The CDR3 DNA reads TGTGCCAGCAGCCCACCTTGGGACAGGGTTTACGAGCAGTACTTC.

This chain uses TRBV6-1 with TRBJ2-5; no clear D gene. V was shortened by 5 bases and J by 2 bases, with 12 bases between the two germline ends. Germline V gene lookup returns CDR1 MNHNS and CDR2 SASEGT. The CDR3 length is 14 residues. This chain's CDR3 is CASSPWQVQETQYF. DNA of the CDR3: TGTGCCAGCAGTCCATGGCAGGTACAAGAGACCCAGTACTTC.

This clonotype came up many times. J is TRBJ1-1 and V is TRBV20-1; 7 bases agree with TRBD1. Germline-derived CDR1 and CDR2 are DFQATT and SNEGSKA (reference sequence). The V gene end was trimmed by 6 bases and the J gene end by 3 bases; junction bases not matched to a gene: 10. The CDR3 covers 14 residues. CDR3 sequence: CSAGQSWGDTEAFF. The DNA of the CDR3 is TGCAGTGCGGGACAGTCGTGGGGAGACACTGAAGCTTTCTTT.

The sample holds many counts of this clonotype. The chain links TRBV28 to TRBJ1-1, with D perhaps matching TRBD1 (6 bases). V was pared by 4 bases and J by 3 bases, with 15 bases between. The CDR3 covers 15 residues. Per the germline V gene, CDR1 is MDHEN and CDR2 is SYDVKM. Here the CDR3 reads CASSSTLQGDTEAFF. Here the CDR3 DNA reads TGTGCCAGCAGTTCAACTTTACAGGGTGACACTGAAGCTTTCTTT.

The sample holds many counts of this clonotype. The CDR3 nucleotides read TGTGCCAGCAGCCCAAAGCCTGATCCCCTCTATGGCTACACCTTC. This translates into CASSPKPDPLYGYTF. The chain combines TRBV7-3 with TRBJ1-2; unclear D gene. Trimming shortened V by 5 bases and J by 4 bases, and 17 bases separated the two germline ends. The CDR3 runs to 15 residues. CDR1 is SGHTA, CDR2 FQGTGA, per germline.

CDR3 bases: TGTGCCAGCAGCTTAGTAGCGGGAGTTTCAAGTGAGCAGTTCTTC. Its translation is CASSLVAGVSSEQFF. The chain joins TRBV7-2 to TRBJ2-1, with 9 bases fitting TRBD2. Per germline, CDR1 SGHTA and CDR2 FQGNSA. The ends lost 1 base at V and 9 bases at J; junction bases unmatched: 7. The CDR3 runs 15 residues.

The CDR3 region has the DNA TGTGCCAGCTCCCCCGGCGGGGGCACCAGCGTCTATGGCTACACCTTC. This sequence encodes CASSPGGGTSVYGYTF. The chain is built from TRBV18 and TRBJ1-2; TRBD1 is a possible D gene (6 bases). Looked up from germline, CDR1 is KGHSH and CDR2 is LQKENI. Trimming stripped 6 bases from V and 4 bases from J, with 21 bases between. The CDR3 extends over 16 amino acids.

This clonotype was seen more than once but under ten times. The V and J genes are TRBV10-3 and TRBJ2-2; D is ambiguous. In germline, CDR1 is ENHRY, CDR2 SYGVKD. Trimming stripped 8 bases from V and 0 bases from J, with 7 bases between. The CDR3 is 13 residues long. The DNA of the CDR3 is TGTGCCATCTGGACCACGAACACCGGGGAGCTGTTTTTT. Its translation is CAIWTTNTGELFF.